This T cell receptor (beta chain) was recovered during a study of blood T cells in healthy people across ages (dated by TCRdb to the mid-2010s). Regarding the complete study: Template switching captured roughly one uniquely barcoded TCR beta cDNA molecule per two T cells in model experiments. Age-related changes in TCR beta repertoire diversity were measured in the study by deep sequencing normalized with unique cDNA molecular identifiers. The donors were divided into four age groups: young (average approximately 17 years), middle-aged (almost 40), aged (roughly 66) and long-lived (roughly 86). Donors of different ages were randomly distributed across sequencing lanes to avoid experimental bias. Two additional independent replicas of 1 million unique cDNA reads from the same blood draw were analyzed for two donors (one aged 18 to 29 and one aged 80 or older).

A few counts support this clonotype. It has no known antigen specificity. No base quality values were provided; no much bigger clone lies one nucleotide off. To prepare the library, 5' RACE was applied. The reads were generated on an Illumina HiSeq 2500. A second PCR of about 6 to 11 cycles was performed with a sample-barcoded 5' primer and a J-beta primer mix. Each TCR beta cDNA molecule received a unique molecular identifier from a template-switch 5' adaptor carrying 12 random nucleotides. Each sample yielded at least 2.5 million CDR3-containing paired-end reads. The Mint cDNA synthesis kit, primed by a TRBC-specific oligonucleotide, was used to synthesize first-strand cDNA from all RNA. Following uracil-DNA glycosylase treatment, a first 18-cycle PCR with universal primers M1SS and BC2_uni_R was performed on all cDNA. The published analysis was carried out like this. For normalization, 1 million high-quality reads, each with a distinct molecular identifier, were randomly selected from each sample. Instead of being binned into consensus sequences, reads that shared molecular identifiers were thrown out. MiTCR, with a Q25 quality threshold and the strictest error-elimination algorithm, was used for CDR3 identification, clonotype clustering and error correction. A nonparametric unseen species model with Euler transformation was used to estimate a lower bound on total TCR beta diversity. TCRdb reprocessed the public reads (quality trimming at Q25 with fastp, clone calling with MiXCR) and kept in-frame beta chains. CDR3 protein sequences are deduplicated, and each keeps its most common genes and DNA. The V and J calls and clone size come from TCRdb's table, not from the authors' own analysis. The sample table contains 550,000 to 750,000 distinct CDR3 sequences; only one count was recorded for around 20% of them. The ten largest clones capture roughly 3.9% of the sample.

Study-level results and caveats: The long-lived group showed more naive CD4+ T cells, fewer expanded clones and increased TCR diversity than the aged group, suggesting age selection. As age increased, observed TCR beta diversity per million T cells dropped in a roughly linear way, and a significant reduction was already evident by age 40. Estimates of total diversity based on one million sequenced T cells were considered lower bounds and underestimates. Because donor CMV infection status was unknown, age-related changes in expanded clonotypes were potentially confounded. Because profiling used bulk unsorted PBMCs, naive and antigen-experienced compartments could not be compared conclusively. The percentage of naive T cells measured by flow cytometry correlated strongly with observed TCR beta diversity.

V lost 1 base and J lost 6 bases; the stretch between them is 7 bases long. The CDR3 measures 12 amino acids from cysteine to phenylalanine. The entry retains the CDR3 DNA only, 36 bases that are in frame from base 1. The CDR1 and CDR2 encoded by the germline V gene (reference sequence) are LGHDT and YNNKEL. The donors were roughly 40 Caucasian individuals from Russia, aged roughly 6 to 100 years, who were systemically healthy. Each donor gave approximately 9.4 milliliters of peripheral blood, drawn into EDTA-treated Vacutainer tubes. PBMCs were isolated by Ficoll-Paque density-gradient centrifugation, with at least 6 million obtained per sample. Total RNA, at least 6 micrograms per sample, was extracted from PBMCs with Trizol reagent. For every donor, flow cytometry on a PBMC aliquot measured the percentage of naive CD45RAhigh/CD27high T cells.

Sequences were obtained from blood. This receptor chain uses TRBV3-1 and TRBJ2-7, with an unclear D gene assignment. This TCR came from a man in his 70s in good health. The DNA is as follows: TGTGCCAGCAGCCAAGTCTTGACCGAGCAGTACTTC. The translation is CASSQVLTEQYF.